This T cell receptor beta chain stems from a study of shared clonotypes between healthy human individuals (TCRdb year 2020). Notes on the research overall: Three men and a couple of women, aged 18 to 49 years, made up the cohort. For each donor, CD4 naive and CD4 memory were each given three plates, CD8 naive was given two plates, and CD8 memory was given one plate. To increase sequencing depth and limit assay-specific biases, different laboratories used diverse techniques to prepare libraries and sequence TCR repertoires. Each donor's leukapheresis produced roughly between roughly 0.85 and 9.5 billion PBMCs. To estimate repertoire size and how much clonotypes are shared between individuals, the study performed deep sequencing of blood TCR repertoires from about five healthy adults. On the study overall, not on this receptor specifically: Pairwise subsampling led to the expectation that sequencing depth would affect the degree of clonotype sharing among donors. Only blood was sampled, and tissue TCR repertoires likely differ from those in blood. Clonotypes shared by all four sorted-subset donors showed higher generation probabilities than non-shared clonotypes. Incomplete sequencing was indicated by rarefaction of sorted-subset datasets, despite the large sequencing depth. Because the study included a small number of donors, the genetic and exposure-history diversity represented was limited. Approximately 4.8% of naive CD4, approximately 3.7% of naive CD8, roughly 2.4% of memory CD4, and about 0.4% of memory CD8 clonotypes were shared across several donors. Estimated clonotype richness was generally larger for naive than for memory subsets.

Using the deep immunoSEQ assay, multiplex PCR amplified TCR CDR3 regions from genomic DNA. Genomic DNA extracted from each cell subset was distributed evenly over all wells of several immunoSEQ 96-well plates, and each plate served as one replicate. For sorted subsets, 150 to 250 ng genomic DNA, equal to 25,000 to 35,000 T cell genomes, was loaded into each replicate PCR. Purified libraries were quantified with a Qubit 3.0 fluorometer, sized on a Bioanalyzer 2100, and re-quantified with the KAPA Library Quantification kit. Every immunoSEQ 96-well plate was sequenced on a separate single-read 150-cycle Illumina NextSeq 550 flow cell. On the study's bioinformatics: Because the immunoSEQ output included only junctional sequences and no quality scores, the filtering could not be the same as the filtering used for full-length reads. To assign V/J genes and CDR3, sequences were annotated using PyIR, a Python wrapper for IgBLAST v1.9, with IMGT germline references. Any read was removed if the V/J assignment was weak (E-value above 1e-6), the CDR3 was missing, or the read contained stop codons, out-of-frame junctions, or ambiguous translated residues. V3J clonotypes were defined by identical inferred V gene, J gene, and CDR3 amino acid sequence. Percentage overlap between repertoires was computed as shared unique clonotypes divided by the size of the smaller repertoire. Three approaches were used to assess repertoire richness: RTK rarefaction, the Chao1 estimator, and Recon v2.1 estimates of unobserved clonotypes. For all TCRbeta clonotypes obtained by the gDNA method from a handful of donors, generation probabilities were computed with OLGA. The table was pulled from immuneACCESS by TCRdb, which kept in-frame rearrangements only. Such tables lose some clones; where checked, under half of the loss comes from unresolved V genes, and the rest has no known cause. The D gene and trimming were derived from the DNA, and the V and J assignments and clone size from that table. Counted in this sample were about a million clones; roughly 80% of them appeared once. 0.89% of the sample goes to the ten largest clones.

As regards this clone: Its target antigen remains unknown. One base away lies a much larger clone, so this may be a sequencing read error.

Donors were healthy HIV-negative adults with no recently reported acute infections or vaccinations. Every donor was a Caucasian adult residing in Nashville, Tennessee, USA. CD4+ T cells were enriched by magnetic negative selection; naive cells were then positively selected on CD45RA, and the negative fraction formed the memory subset. Blood was collected by leukapheresis, and PBMCs were isolated by Ficoll-Histopaque density gradient centrifugation and then cryopreserved in liquid nitrogen vapor phase. Purity and quantity of every magnetically sorted T cell population were checked by analytical flow cytometry. Each sorted fraction had its genomic DNA isolated and then quantified by UV absorbance on a Nanodrop 2000c. Reading the germline V gene gives CDR1 SGHNT and CDR2 YENEEA. From its cysteine to its phenylalanine, the CDR3 spans 14 amino acids. Of the read, only the CDR3 DNA is kept; its 42 bases are in frame from base 1. V and J are truncated by 1 base and 1 base respectively, leaving an intervening sequence of 4 bases.

The material sequenced was memory CD4+ T cells from PBMCs. The sample's cell subset or site label, decoded: CD45RA-negative fraction. The clonotype was recovered from a man aged 18-30 years in good health. Some clones in this sample may be carry-over from other donors' samples. The sequence links TRBV11-3 to TRBJ2-2, with an unclear D gene assignment. CDR3 region: CASSLGRNTGELFF. The nucleotide sequence is TGTGCCAGCAGCTTAGGCAGGAACACCGGGGAGCTGTTTTTT.